The present entry profiles one T cell receptor (beta chain) with its context. No antigen is known for it. PCR employed 60 Vbeta and 13 Jbeta primers. Some clones are missing from TCRdb's copy, which holds only in-frame ones; the method was immunoSEQ multiplex PCR. This sample has roughly 100,000 clones, with over 70% found just once. The germline V gene has CDR1 MDHEN and CDR2 SYDVKM. V was trimmed by 6 bases and J by 3 bases, leaving 12 bases between them. CDR3 length equals 13 residues. The data stem from a study of cytomegalovirus exposure and HLA in healthy donors. Study results and limitations: As a later analysis revealed, most CMV-associated TCR beta chains appeared HLA-restricted.

The chain recombines TRBV28 with TRBJ2-7, with D possibly matching TRBD2 (6 bases). The origin of this receptor is a male donor in good health and CMV-seropositive. Source material: PBMCs. CDR3 nucleotides: TGTGCCAGCAGGCCCGGGAGACTCTACGAGCAGTACTTC. Translation gives CASRPGRLYEQYF.